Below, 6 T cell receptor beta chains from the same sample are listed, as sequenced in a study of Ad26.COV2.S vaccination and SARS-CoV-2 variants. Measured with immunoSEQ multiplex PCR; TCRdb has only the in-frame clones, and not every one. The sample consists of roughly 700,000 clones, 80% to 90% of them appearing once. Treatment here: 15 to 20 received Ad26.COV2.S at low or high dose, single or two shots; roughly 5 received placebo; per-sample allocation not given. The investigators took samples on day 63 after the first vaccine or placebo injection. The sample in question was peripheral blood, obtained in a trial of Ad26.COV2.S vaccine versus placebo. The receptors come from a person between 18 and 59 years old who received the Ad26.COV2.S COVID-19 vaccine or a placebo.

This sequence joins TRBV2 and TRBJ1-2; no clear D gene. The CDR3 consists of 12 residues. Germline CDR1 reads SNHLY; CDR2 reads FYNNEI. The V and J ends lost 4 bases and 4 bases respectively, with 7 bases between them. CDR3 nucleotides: TGTGCCAGCAGTGTTGAGTTCTATGGCTACACCTTC. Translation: CASSVEFYGYTF.

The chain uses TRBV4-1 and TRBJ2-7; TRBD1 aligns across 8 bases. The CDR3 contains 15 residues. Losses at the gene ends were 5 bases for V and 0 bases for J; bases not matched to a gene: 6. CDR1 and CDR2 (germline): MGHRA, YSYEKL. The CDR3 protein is CASSYDRGRSYEQYF. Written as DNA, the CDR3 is TGCGCCAGCAGCTATGACAGGGGCCGCTCCTACGAGCAGTACTTC.

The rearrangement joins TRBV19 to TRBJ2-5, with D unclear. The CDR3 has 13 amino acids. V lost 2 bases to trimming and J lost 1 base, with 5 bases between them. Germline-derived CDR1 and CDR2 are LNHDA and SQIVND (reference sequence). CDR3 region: CASSIIVQETQYF. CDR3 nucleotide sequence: TGTGCCAGTAGTATAATTGTCCAAGAGACCCAGTACTTC.

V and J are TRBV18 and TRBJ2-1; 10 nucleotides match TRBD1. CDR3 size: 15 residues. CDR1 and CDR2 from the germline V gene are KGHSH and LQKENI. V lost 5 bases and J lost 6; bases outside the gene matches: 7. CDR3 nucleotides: TGTGCCAGCTCAATCTCCGGGACAGGGGTCAATGAGCAGTTCTTC. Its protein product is CASSISGTGVNEQFF.

In nucleotides, the CDR3 is TGTGCCAGCAGCCAAGATAATAGGGGCGACTATGGCTACACCTTC. This gives the protein CASSQDNRGDYGYTF. The chain recombines TRBV4-2 with TRBJ1-2, with D perhaps TRBD1 (5 bases). Trimming stripped 0 bases from V and 3 bases from J, with 11 bases between. Germline V CDR1 and CDR2: LGHNA, YNFKEQ. This CDR3 is built from 15 residues.

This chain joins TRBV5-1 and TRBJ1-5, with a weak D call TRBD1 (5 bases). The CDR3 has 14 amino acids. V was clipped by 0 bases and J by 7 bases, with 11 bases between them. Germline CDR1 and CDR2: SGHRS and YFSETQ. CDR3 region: CASSLVGEGQPQHF. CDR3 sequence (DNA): TGCGCCAGCAGCTTGGTAGGGGAAGGACAGCCCCAGCATTTT. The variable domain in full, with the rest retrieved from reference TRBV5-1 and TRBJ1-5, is KAGVTQTPRYLIKTRGQQVTLSCSPISGHRSVSWYQQTPGQGLQFLFEYFSETQRNKGNFPGRFSGRQFSNSRSEMNVSTLELGDSALYLCASSLVGEGQPQHFGDGTRLSIL.